The clone carrying this T cell receptor beta chain has only a few counts. The entry originates in a study of early T cells in non-severe SARS-CoV-2 infection. Study context: Unsorted whole blood bulk RNA was sequenced, with unpaired chains.

Individual cDNA molecules were tagged with unique molecular identifiers. One entry per CDR3 protein, called by TCRdb with MiXCR from the 5' RACE reads. The sample includes tens of thousands of distinct CDR3 sequences, 4.7% of them seen just once. This CDR3 region has 18 residues. The V call is TRBV3-2, the J call TRBJ2-1; the DNA was not compared with TRBD2, the D call given in the table. TRBV3-2 is an annotated pseudogene. Input material: whole blood. The receptor comes from an adult who was a healthcare worker with PCR-confirmed SARS-CoV-2 infection or an uninfected control (not recorded which). CDR3 region: CASSQDPGLAGGRDEQFF. The CDR3 DNA reads as TGTGCCAGCAGCCAAGATCCGGGACTAGCGGGGGGGCGCGATGAGCAGTTCTTC.